These 6 T cell receptor beta chains came from one sample sequenced in a study of T-cell reconstitution after alpha-beta-depleted transplantation in children. The authors prepared the TCRbeta library with unique molecular identifiers. TCRdb re-called the PCR reads through MiXCR, storing one row per CDR3 protein. Of over 550,000 distinct CDR3 sequences listed, over 9.5% are singletons. The sequencing used PBMCs from the stem cell graft donor, collected from the stem cell graft. The receptors here all came from a human donor who donated a stem cell graft to a child with acute myeloid leukemia.

The chain combines TRBV25-1 with TRBJ1-6, with D perhaps TRBD1 (5 bases). The CDR3 contains 14 residues. CDR1 and CDR2 from the germline V gene are MGHDK and SYGVNS. V was shortened by 5 bases and J by 4 bases, with 9 bases between the two germline ends. CDR3 loop: CASSPGPYNSPLHF. The CDR3 bases are TGTGCCAGCAGTCCGGGGCCTTATAATTCACCCCTCCACTTT.

This clonotype was seen at least ten times. The rearrangement uses TRBV10-3 and TRBJ2-7; 11 nucleotides line up with TRBD2. The CDR3 spans 15 residues. The ends lost 11 bases at V and 4 bases at J; junction bases unmatched: 13. Germline V gives CDR1 ENHRY, CDR2 SYGVKD. CDR3 nucleotides: TGTGCCTCGTGTAGCGGGAGGGTCCCCGATTACGAGCAGTACTTC. Translated: CASCSGRVPDYEQYF.

The chain recombines TRBV20-1 with TRBJ2-2; D possibly corresponds to TRBD1 (5 bases). Germline values: CDR1 DFQATT, CDR2 SNEGSKA (reference sequence). The length of the CDR3 is 13 residues. The V end lost 3 bases, the J end lost 4 bases, and 9 bases lay between the germline ends. The CDR3: CSASGRATGELFF. The CDR3 bases are TGCAGTGCTAGCGGCAGGGCCACCGGGGAGCTGTTTTTT.

The chain employs TRBV30 and TRBJ1-4; D unresolved. Germline CDR1 is GTSNPN and CDR2 is SVGIG (reference sequence). The CDR3 spans 14 residues. V was trimmed by 6 bases and J by 0 bases, leaving 11 bases between them. The CDR3 here is CACVKGATNEKLFF. CDR3 nucleotides: TGTGCCTGTGTTAAGGGAGCAACTAATGAAAAACTGTTTTTT.

This clonotype was observed many times. This chain joins TRBV10-3 and TRBJ1-1; D gene uncertain. The ends were cut back, 0 bases at V and 4 bases at J, with 6 bases in the middle. This CDR3 is built from 13 residues. The germline V gene encodes CDR1 ENHRY and CDR2 SYGVKD. CDR3 residues: CAISESRGTEAFF. The CDR3 DNA reads TGTGCCATCAGTGAGTCGCGGGGCACTGAAGCTTTCTTT.

The V call is TRBV14, the J call TRBJ2-7; no definite D call. The V end was cut by 0 bases, the J end by 6 bases, with 9 bases between. Per the germline V gene, CDR1 is SGHDN and CDR2 is FVKESK. This CDR3 has 13 amino acids. The CDR3 reads CASSQDRNLEQYF. CDR3 in DNA: TGTGCCAGCAGCCAAGATCGCAACCTCGAGCAGTACTTC.